Below, 9 T cell receptor beta chains from the same sample are listed, as sequenced in a study of technical replicates of blood from a handful of donors. TCRdb's copy holds only in-frame clones and misses some; the assay was immunoSEQ multiplex PCR. The sample records under 90,000 clones, roughly 98% being singletons. Sequenced sample: T cells isolated from PBMCs. The source is a human donor in good health.

The chain joins TRBV6-4 to TRBJ2-1; D may be TRBD1 (6 bases). Germline CDR1 and CDR2: MRHNA and SNTAGT. Trimming took 2 bases from V and 8 from J, leaving 7 bases between them. The CDR3 has 12 residues. The CDR3 nucleotides are TGTGCCAGCAGTGACGGGGGCTATGAGCAGTTCTTC. Amino acids: CASSDGGYEQFF.

The rearrangement links TRBV6-6 to TRBJ2-3; D possibly corresponds to TRBD2 (6 bases). CDR3 length: 15 residues. CDR1 and CDR2 from the germline V gene are MNHNY and SVGAGI (reference sequence). Between the trimmed V and J ends, which lost 0 bases and 1 base, there was a span of 8 bases. CDR3 sequence (DNA): TGTGCCAGCAGTTACTCGGGACTCCGCACAGATACGCAGTATTTT. Protein product: CASSYSGLRTDTQYF.

The J gene is TRBJ2-7, the V gene TRBV18; 8 nucleotides align to TRBD1. Trimming cost V 5 bases and J 0 bases; bases outside gene matches: 3. The V gene's germline CDR1 is KGHSH and CDR2 LQKENI. This CDR3 contains 14 residues. CDR3 sequence: CASSTGTGSYEQYF. DNA of the CDR3: TGTGCCAGCTCAACCGGGACAGGCTCCTACGAGCAGTACTTC.

V gene TRBV19 combines with J gene TRBJ1-5, with 8 bases identical to TRBD1. The CDR3 has 15 amino acids. Germline-derived CDR1 and CDR2 are LNHDA and SQIVND (reference sequence). V was pared by 3 bases and J by 2 bases, with 3 bases of the junction left unmatched. The CDR3 here is CASSMGGQGNQPQHF. For the CDR3, the DNA is TGTGCCAGTAGTATGGGGGGACAGGGCAATCAGCCCCAGCATTTT.

This clone came up once. V is TRBV10-1 and J is TRBJ1-6, with no clear D. The CDR3 runs to 15 residues. Germline V gives CDR1 WNHNN, CDR2 SYGVQD (reference sequence). V was pared by 0 bases and J by 6 bases, with 9 bases between. This chain's CDR3 is CASSESTLSNSPLHF. DNA of the CDR3: TGCGCCAGCAGTGAGTCAACGCTTAGTAATTCACCCCTCCACTTT.

V and J are TRBV5-4 and TRBJ2-7; D may be TRBD1 (5 bases). The germline CDR1 and CDR2 sequences are SGHNT and YYREEE (reference sequence). The germline V and J ends were trimmed by 2 bases and 3 bases, with 12 bases remaining between them. The CDR3 consists of 14 residues. The CDR3 region has the DNA TGTGCCAGCAGCTTTCCAGGGATCAACTACGAGCAGTACTTC. It codes for CASSFPGINYEQYF.

This sequence joins TRBV6-5 and TRBJ1-3, with 9 bases that match TRBD1. The CDR3 consists of 15 residues. The junction had 3 bases not matched to a gene; V was cut back by 4 bases and J by 2 bases. Germline-derived CDR1 and CDR2 are MNHEY and SVGAGI. The CDR3 nucleotides read TGTGCCAGCAGTTTGGGACAGGGTGCTGGAAACACCATATATTTT. Translated: CASSLGQGAGNTIYF.

This clone has just one count. The rearrangement joins TRBV19 to TRBJ2-1, with D unresolved. The germline CDR1 and CDR2 sequences are LNHDA and SQIVND (reference sequence). The CDR3 length is 11 residues. Trimming took off 3 bases at V and 6 bases at J, with 3 bases between the two ends. The CDR3 DNA sequence: TGTGCCAGTAGTATCGGCAATGAGCAGTTCTTC. Translated: CASSIGNEQFF.

This chain joins TRBV27 and TRBJ2-7; a possible D gene is TRBD2 (6 bases). Germline CDR1 is MNHEY and CDR2 is SMNVEV (reference sequence). The CDR3 is 14 amino acids. V dropped 5 bases and J dropped 2 bases, with 13 bases sitting between them. The CDR3 nucleotides are TGTGCCAGCAGTCCCCTGGCGGGGACCTACGAGCAGTACTTC. It codes for CASSPLAGTYEQYF.